This T cell receptor (beta chain) comes out of a study of blood T cell repertoires in COVID-19. Study context: Whether acute or convalescent, the COVID-19 samples came from the United States, Italy and Spain. Sources were T cells, B-cell-depleted T cells, or PBMCs; the material itself was cDNA or gDNA.

Per the study methods: Researchers report that nucleated cell counts were estimated from reference gene primer amplification. Profiled with immunoSEQ multiplex PCR; TCRdb holds only in-frame clones, not every one. For V, J and clone size, that table is used; D and trimming come from the DNA. The sample shows about 220,000 clones, 70% to 90% of them seen only once. Followed longitudinally, the Seattle patients had been enrolled during active infection. This CDR3 spans 14 amino acids. From germline, CDR1 is SGDLS and CDR2 YYNGEE. V gave up 0 bases and J gave up 4 bases, with 10 bases separating them. What was sequenced was peripheral blood. The J gene is TRBJ1-1, the V gene TRBV9; D not resolved. The TCR sequence derives from a woman aged 65 to 85 with COVID-19, enrolled during active disease. The CDR3 loop is CASSVGGGGTEAFF. CDR3 bases: TGTGCCAGCAGCGTAGGGGGTGGAGGCACTGAAGCTTTCTTT.